Shown below are 6 T cell receptor beta chains from a single sample sequenced in a study of early T cells in non-severe SARS-CoV-2 infection (dated by TCRdb to about 2021). Library preparation was by 5' RACE. The instrument was a NextSeq 500. TCRdb cleaned the public reads at Q25 with fastp, built clones with MiXCR and kept in-frame beta chains. Identical CDR3 proteins give one entry, which carries the most common genes and DNA. The sample has about 50,000 distinct CDR3 sequences on record, more than 9.5% of them singletons. 13% of the sample is taken by the ten largest. Sequencing used whole blood. These TCRs come from an adult who was a healthcare worker with PCR-confirmed SARS-CoV-2 infection or an uninfected control (not recorded which).

This clonotype showed up just a few times. As DNA, the CDR3 is TGTGCCAGCAGCGAACGGACCGAAAGGGACATTCAGTACTTC. Translation: CASSERTERDIQYF. The chain joins TRBV11-2 to TRBJ2-4, with D uncertain. Germline V gene sequence: CDR1 SGHAT, CDR2 FQNNGV. The CDR3 length is 14 residues. V was cut by 5 bases and J by 8 bases, with 16 bases left in between.

The chain joins TRBV28 to TRBJ2-2; D is uncertain. V was shortened by 3 bases and J by 3 bases, with 11 bases between the two germline ends. The CDR3 has 15 amino acids. CDR1 and CDR2 (germline): MDHEN, SYDVKM. The CDR3 sequence: CASSLVGYDTGELFF. The CDR3 DNA is TGTGCCAGCAGTTTGGTCGGATACGACACCGGGGAGCTGTTTTTT.

By proportion, this clonotype is medium-sized. The J gene is TRBJ2-1, the V gene TRBV9, with D perhaps TRBD1 (7 bases). The CDR3 is 15 residues long. Germline assignment: CDR1 SGDLS and CDR2 YYNGEE. V shed 0 bases and J shed 3 bases, with 10 bases lying between them. CDR3 loop: CASSVAGDSYNEQFF. For the CDR3, the DNA is TGTGCCAGCAGCGTAGCGGGGGACAGCTACAATGAGCAGTTCTTC.

The V gene is TRBV6-5, the J gene TRBJ1-2, with D perhaps matching TRBD1 (6 bases). This CDR3 region has 16 residues. Germline V CDR1 and CDR2: MNHEY, SVGAGI. Deletions cut 4 bases from V and 3 bases from J, with 18 bases between. CDR3 nucleotides: TGTGCCAGCAGTTCATTACAGGTGGCAGGGGACTATGGCTACACCTTC. Translated, it gives CASSSLQVAGDYGYTF.

This clonotype occurred a few times. The V gene is TRBV5-1, the J gene TRBJ2-1, with D perhaps assigned TRBD1 or TRBD2 (5 bases each). V lost 6 bases to trimming and J lost 7 bases, with 14 bases between them. Germline V gene lookup returns CDR1 SGHRS and CDR2 YFSETQ. The CDR3 extends over 13 amino acids. The CDR3 DNA follows: TGCGCCAGCAATAGGGGAGTAGGGAATGAGCAGTTCTTC. Translating gives CASNRGVGNEQFF.

There are many counts of this clonotype. CDR3 DNA sequence: TGTGCCAGCAGCGCCGGGACAGTAGGGGAAAAACTGTTTTTT. It translates to CASSAGTVGEKLFF. The V call is TRBV6-5, the J call TRBJ1-4; 7 bases match TRBD1. The CDR3 is made up of 14 amino acids. V shed 6 bases and J 8 bases; nucleotides not matched to a gene: 9. Germline CDR1 is MNHEY and CDR2 is SVGAGI.